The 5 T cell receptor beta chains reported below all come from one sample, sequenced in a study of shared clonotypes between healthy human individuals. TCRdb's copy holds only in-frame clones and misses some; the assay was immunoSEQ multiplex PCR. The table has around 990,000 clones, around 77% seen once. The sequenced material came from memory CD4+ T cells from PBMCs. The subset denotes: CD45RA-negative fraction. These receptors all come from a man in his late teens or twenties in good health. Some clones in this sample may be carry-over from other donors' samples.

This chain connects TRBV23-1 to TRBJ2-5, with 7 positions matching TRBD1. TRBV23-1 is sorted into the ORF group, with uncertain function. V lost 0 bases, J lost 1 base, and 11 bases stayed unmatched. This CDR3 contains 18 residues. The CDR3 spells CASSQSDRDKEGQETQYF. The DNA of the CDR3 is TGCGCCAGCAGTCAATCCGACAGGGACAAAGAAGGCCAAGAGACCCAGTACTTC.

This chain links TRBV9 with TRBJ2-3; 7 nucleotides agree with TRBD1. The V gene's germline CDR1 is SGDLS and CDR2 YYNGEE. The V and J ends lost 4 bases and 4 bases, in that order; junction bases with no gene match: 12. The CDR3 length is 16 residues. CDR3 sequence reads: CASSPGSTGIADTQYF. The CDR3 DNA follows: TGTGCCAGCAGCCCCGGATCGACAGGGATCGCAGATACGCAGTATTTT. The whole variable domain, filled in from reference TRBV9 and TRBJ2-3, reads DSGVTQTPKHLITATGQRVTLRCSPRSGDLSVYWYQQSLDQGLQFLIQYYNGEERAKGNILERFSAQQFPDLHSELNLSSLELGDSALYFCASSPGSTGIADTQYFGPGTRLTVL.

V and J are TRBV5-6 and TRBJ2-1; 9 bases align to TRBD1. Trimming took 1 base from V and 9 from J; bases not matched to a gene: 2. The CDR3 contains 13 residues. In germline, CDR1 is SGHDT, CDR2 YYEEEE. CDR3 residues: CASSLYRGPEQFF. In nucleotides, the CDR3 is TGTGCCAGCAGCTTGTACAGGGGGCCTGAGCAGTTCTTC.

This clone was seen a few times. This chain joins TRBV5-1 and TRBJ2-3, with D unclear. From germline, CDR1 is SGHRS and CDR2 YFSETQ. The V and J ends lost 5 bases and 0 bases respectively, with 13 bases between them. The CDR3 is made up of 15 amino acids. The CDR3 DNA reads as TGCGCCAGCAGGCGAGAGGAAGCTAGCACAGATACGCAGTATTTT. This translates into CASRREEASTDTQYF.

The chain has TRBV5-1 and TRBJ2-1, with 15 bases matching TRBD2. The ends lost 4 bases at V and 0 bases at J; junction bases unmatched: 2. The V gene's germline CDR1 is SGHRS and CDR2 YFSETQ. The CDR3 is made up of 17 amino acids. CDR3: CASSGTSGRSSYNEQFF. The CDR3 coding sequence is TGCGCCAGCAGCGGGACTAGCGGGAGGAGCTCCTACAATGAGCAGTTCTTC.